The sequence of this T cell receptor beta chain was determined in a study of graft-versus-host responses after intestinal transplantation (dated by TCRdb to the early 2020s). At the level of the whole study: Multivisceral, liver-intestinal, or isolated intestinal transplants were received by the recipients. Anti-thymocyte globulin induction was given to all recipients, followed by maintenance tacrolimus and steroids for 3 to 4 years. Bulk TCR-beta CDR3 sequencing was used to track graft-versus-host and host-versus-graft alloreactive T cell clones in the graft, circulation and bone marrow after intestinal transplantation. Alloreactive clones were identified by sequencing pre-transplant mixed lymphocyte reaction products and comparing them with unstimulated pre-transplant donor and recipient T cells. The cohort enrolled 20 to 30 intestinal transplant recipients, one of whom was a retransplant, and a few patients without pretransplant specimens were excluded. Donor T cell macrochimerism was defined as a peak of at least 4% donor T cells among recipient peripheral blood mononuclear cells. Samples from a few later patients were sequenced in-house on an Illumina MiSeq with MiXCR processing rather than by the commercial service.

Read against the paper, the sample's time point label means: cells obtained before transplantation from donor or recipient. CD3+CD4+ and CD3+CD8+ populations were FACS-sorted from unstimulated pre-transplant donor and recipient cells taken from spleen or lymph nodes. In regard to this clone: Its antigen is currently not known. Within one base of it there is no much larger clone, and no base qualities were kept.

General conclusions and limits of the study: Patients with donor T cell macrochimerism had high GvH to HvG T cell clonal ratios in their allografts. The conclusions were limited by the relatively low number and heterogeneity of the intestinal transplant patients. Peak levels of circulating GvH clones were associated with declines in HvG clones early after transplant. GvH clones were detected in recipient bone marrow, and some of these GvH clones were observed earlier in ileal mucosa or blood, consistent with an intestinal mucosal origin.

Reading the germline V gene gives CDR1 SQVTM and CDR2 ANQGSEA. The CDR3 runs 10 residues from the cysteine to the phenylalanine. Left in the record is the CDR3 DNA by itself, 30 bases read in frame from the first base. V ends up 6 bases short and J 7 bases short, with an unmatched junction base count of 0. The library was obtained by the immunoSEQ multiplex PCR assay. For most patients, genomic DNA was isolated using the Qiagen DNeasy Blood and Tissue Kit and was shipped frozen to Adaptive Biotechnologies for TCR sequencing. High-throughput TCR-beta CDR3 sequencing of genomic DNA from most patients was performed by Adaptive Biotechnologies. The paper's data handling went like this. TCR sequencing data for 15 to 20 patients were retrieved from Adaptive's ImmunoSEQ software; a few other patients were processed with MiXCR and VDJtools. CD4 versus CD8 sorting errors were corrected by removing sequences found in both subsets at a frequency ratio below 5:1. Because the origin of CDR3 nucleotide sequences shared between donor and recipient could not be assigned, those sequences were removed. Alloreactive clones required at least 2-fold expansion over unstimulated cells and minimum CFSE-low frequency of 0.002% (template counts) or 0.001% (read counts). Mappable clones were those detected in sequenced pre-transplant spleen, lymph node, or MLR CFSE-low populations of the donor or recipient. The cumulative frequency of alloreactive clones was calculated as a percentage of all sequences, weighted by copy number. In TCRdb, the immuneACCESS table is reduced to in-frame sequences with V and J assigned. These tables do not hold every clone; where another copy was compared, an unresolved V gene accounts for under half, and the others remain unexplained. D and trimming come from the DNA, and the V and J calls and clone size come from that table. The sample table lists 85,000 to 130,000 clones, roughly 87% of them with a count of one. Together, the top ten hold approximately 0.88% of the sample.

This sequence uses TRBV29-1 and TRBJ2-1; 7 bases in between match TRBD1. The specimen comprised unstimulated CD4+ T cells sorted from spleen or lymph node cells, sampled before intestinal transplant. This sequence originates from a human donor who received an intestinal transplant. CDR3 reads: CSVTGNEQFF. The nucleotide sequence reads as follows: TGCAGCGTGACAGGGAATGAGCAGTTCTTC.